This T cell receptor beta chain was sequenced for a study of Ad26.COV2.S vaccination and SARS-CoV-2 variants. Study at large: Vaccine-arm donor from the placebo-controlled COV1001 Ad26.COV2.S trial.

Data came from immunoSEQ multiplex PCR; TCRdb stores just in-frame clones and leaves some out. The sample consists of 330,000 or so clones, 90% of them appearing once. Whole-study results and caveats: Substantial response breadth was reportedly seen for spike-specific CD8+ and CD4+ T cells after vaccination.

The V end was cut by 0 bases, the J end by 3 bases, with 14 bases between. The CDR3 spans 16 residues. The germline V gene encodes CDR1 ENHRY and CDR2 SYGVKD. Described treatment: about 20 received Ad26.COV2.S at low or high dose, single or two shots; about five received placebo; per-sample allocation not given. Following the first vaccine or placebo injection, samples were taken on day 63. A remark on this clone: The antigen remains undetermined.

The rearrangement joins TRBV10-3 to TRBJ2-5, with a tentative D call TRBD1 (5 bases). This sequence originates from a person between 18 and 65 years old who received the Ad26.COV2.S COVID-19 vaccine or a placebo. Sequencing was performed on peripheral blood, taken in a trial of Ad26.COV2.S vaccine versus placebo. The DNA for the CDR3 is TGTGCCATCAGTGAGTCGTTGAGTAGGGGCGAAGAGACCCAGTACTTC. Residues: CAISESLSRGEETQYF.